These 25 T cell receptor beta chains originate from one sample sequenced in a study of blood T cell repertoires in COVID-19. The table came from immunoSEQ multiplex PCR; TCRdb's copy has only in-frame clones and leaves some out. This table holds tens of thousands of clones, roughly 87% found once. Material for sequencing was peripheral blood. The receptors originated from a woman older than 75 with acute or convalescent COVID-19.

This chain uses TRBV11-3 with TRBJ1-1, with unresolved D. Germline CDR1 is SGHNT and CDR2 is YENEEA. The CDR3 totals 13 residues. V was pared by 6 bases and J by 0 bases, with 8 bases between. Here the CDR3 reads CASSRSMNTEAFF. DNA for the CDR3: TGTGCCAGCAGTAGGAGCATGAACACTGAAGCTTTCTTT. The complete variable domain, with remaining parts taken from reference TRBV11-3 and TRBJ1-1, reads EAGVVQSPRYKIIEKKQPVAFWCNPISGHNTLYWYLQNLGQGPELLIRYENEEAVDDSQLPKDRFSAERLKGVDSTLKIQPAELGDSAVYLCASSRSMNTEAFFGQGTRLTVV.

The chain combines TRBV11-3 with TRBJ2-7; the D gene is possibly TRBD1 (7 bases). Germline loops: CDR1 SGHNT, CDR2 YENEEA. CDR3 length equals 13 residues. V was shortened by 4 bases and J by 3 bases, with 10 bases between the two germline ends. DNA of the CDR3: TGTGCCAGCAGCTCAGGGGGGCTCTACGAGCAGTACTTC. Its translation is CASSSGGLYEQYF.

The chain links TRBV27 to TRBJ2-7; D is perhaps TRBD2 (5 bases). Trimming stripped 7 bases from V and 0 bases from J, with 10 bases between. The CDR3 sequence is 13 residues long. Germline V CDR1 and CDR2: MNHEY, SMNVEV (reference sequence). Here the CDR3 DNA reads TGTGCCAGCAACTCCGGGAACTCCTACGAGCAGTACTTC. Its protein product is CASNSGNSYEQYF.

This clone was counted a single time. V usage is TRBV27 and J usage is TRBJ2-7; perhaps TRBD1 as D (6 bases). Germline V gene lookup returns CDR1 MNHEY and CDR2 SMNVEV (reference sequence). The CDR3 runs 12 residues. Trimming cost V 3 bases and J 6 bases, with 9 bases left between them. The CDR3 region is CASSFTGLEQYF. CDR3 DNA: TGTGCCAGCAGTTTCACAGGGCTCGAGCAGTACTTC.

This clone was detected only a few times. The chain recombines TRBV20-1 with TRBJ2-1; 7 nucleotides align to TRBD2. Germline V lookup: CDR1 DFQATT, CDR2 SNEGSKA (reference sequence). Unmatched junction bases numbered 10, after V lost 3 bases and J lost 2 bases. The CDR3 has 16 residues. The CDR3 DNA is TGCAGTGCTAGTTGGGCGGCGGGAGCGCCCTACAATGAGCAGTTCTTC. This codes for CSASWAAGAPYNEQFF.

The chain's CDR3 is CATSRARAASGRAYEQYF. As DNA, the CDR3 is TGTGCCACCAGCAGAGCCCGCGCGGCTAGCGGGAGAGCCTACGAGCAGTACTTC. The chain is built from TRBV15 and TRBJ2-7; 10 positions agree with TRBD2. The germline gives CDR1 LNHNV, CDR2 YYDKDF (reference sequence). The CDR3 length is 18 residues. The V segment lost 1 base and the J segment 2 bases; nucleotides outside the gene matches: 11.

The sample holds a few counts of this clone. The chain recombines TRBV7-2 with TRBJ1-5; 7 nucleotides align to TRBD1. The CDR3 runs 16 residues. CDR1 SGHTA and CDR2 FQGNSA come from the germline V gene. J gave up 0 bases and V 5 bases, and 7 bases lay outside the gene matches. CDR3 loop: CASSHGTAYSNQPQHF. For the CDR3, the DNA is TGTGCCAGCAGCCACGGGACAGCTTATAGCAATCAGCCCCAGCATTTT.

The chain uses TRBV4-3 and TRBJ1-4; TRBD1 might be the D (5 bases). Germline CDR1 is LGHNA and CDR2 is YSLEER. The CDR3 extends over 15 amino acids. V gave up 2 bases and J gave up 8 bases, with 15 bases separating them. The CDR3 sequence is CASSQNGREKEKLFF. The DNA for the CDR3 is TGCGCCAGCAGCCAAAATGGCAGGGAAAAAGAAAAACTGTTTTTT.

This clone appeared many times. This chain links TRBV9 with TRBJ1-6; a weak D match, TRBD1 (5 bases). There are 15 residues in the CDR3. Looked up from germline, CDR1 is SGDLS and CDR2 is YYNGEE. V was pared by 0 bases and J by 7 bases, with 11 bases between. The chain's CDR3 is CASSVDGRVNSPLHF. CDR3 nucleotides: TGTGCCAGCAGCGTAGATGGCAGGGTGAATTCACCCCTCCACTTT.

The count of this clone is one. The chain joins TRBV12-3 or TRBV12-4 to TRBJ2-1; D might be TRBD2 (5 bases). This CDR3 contains 12 residues. Trimming shortened V by 5 bases and J by 8 bases, and 10 bases separated the two germline ends. The CDR3 region has the DNA TGTGCCAGCAGTGACGGAGGCCATGAGCAGTTCTTC. Residues: CASSDGGHEQFF.

The chain links TRBV27 to TRBJ1-1, with a tentative D call TRBD1 (6 bases). From germline, CDR1 is MNHEY and CDR2 SMNVEV (reference sequence). V lost 8 bases, J lost 4 bases, and 17 bases lay in between. The CDR3 totals 14 residues. The chain's CDR3 is CASGPGTLGTEAFF. The CDR3, as DNA: TGTGCCAGCGGTCCCGGGACACTAGGCACTGAAGCTTTCTTT.

This rearrangement joins TRBV7-2 to TRBJ1-2; D remains ambiguous. CDR3 length: 16 amino acids. Germline loops: CDR1 SGHTA, CDR2 FQGNSA. V lost 5 bases to trimming and J lost 0 bases, with 16 bases between them. The CDR3: CASSPTPRSSNYGYTF. The CDR3 DNA is TGTGCCAGCAGCCCCACTCCTCGGTCCTCTAACTATGGCTACACCTTC.

This clone was observed a few times. The chain carries TRBV7-9 and TRBJ2-7, with 11 bases aligning to TRBD1. Germline lookup yields CDR1 SEHNR and CDR2 FQNEAQ (reference sequence). The CDR3 runs to 17 residues. Trimming at V came to 0 bases and at J to 2 bases, leaving 6 bases not matched to a gene. This CDR3 reads CASSLAGTGGMTYEQYF. CDR3 DNA sequence: TGTGCCAGCAGCTTAGCAGGGACAGGGGGTATGACCTACGAGCAGTACTTC. The variable domain in full, with the rest retrieved from reference TRBV7-9 and TRBJ2-7, is DTGVSQNPRHKITKRGQNVTFRCDPISEHNRLYWYRQTLGQGPEFLTYFQNEAQLEKSRLLSDRFSAERPKGSFSTLEIQRTEQGDSAMYLCASSLAGTGGMTYEQYFGPGTRLTVT.

The chain is built from TRBV6-5 and TRBJ2-7, with 11 bases identical to TRBD2. The germline V gene encodes CDR1 MNHEY and CDR2 SVGAGI. The CDR3 is 14 amino acids. Trimming at V came to 6 bases and at J to 2 bases, leaving 3 bases not matched to a gene. The CDR3 region is CASRQLAGAYEQYF. The CDR3 DNA follows: TGTGCCAGCAGGCAACTAGCGGGAGCCTACGAGCAGTACTTC.

The chain carries TRBV5-1 and TRBJ2-1; unclear D gene. Trimming cost V 3 bases and J 3 bases, with 10 bases left between them. The CDR3 loop spans 14 amino acids. Germline CDR1 reads SGHRS; CDR2 reads YFSETQ. The CDR3 reads CASSYTEFYNEQFF. The CDR3 DNA reads as TGCGCCAGCAGCTATACAGAGTTCTACAATGAGCAGTTCTTC.

CDR3: CASSYGGAGTYEQYF. The CDR3 coding sequence is TGTGCCAGCAGTTACGGAGGCGCGGGGACTTACGAGCAGTACTTC. The chain recombines TRBV6-6 with TRBJ2-7, with a possible D match to TRBD2 (6 bases). Trimming took 2 bases from V and 4 from J, leaving 15 bases between them. CDR1 is MNHNY and CDR2 is SVGAGI in the germline V gene (reference sequence). The CDR3 has 15 amino acids.

V usage is TRBV11-2 and J usage is TRBJ1-3; D call uncertain. Germline V gene lookup returns CDR1 SGHAT and CDR2 FQNNGV. V was shortened by 2 bases and J by 2 bases, with 10 bases between the two germline ends. CDR3 length: 15 residues. The CDR3 sequence: CASSLRGLTGNTIYF. CDR3 DNA sequence: TGTGCCAGCAGCTTAAGAGGACTTACTGGAAACACCATATATTTT.

This chain uses TRBV29-1 with TRBJ2-1; 7 positions match TRBD2. J gave up 4 bases and V 5 bases, and 5 bases lay outside the gene matches. The CDR3 has 13 amino acids. Germline loops: CDR1 SQVTM, CDR2 ANQGSEA. For the CDR3, the DNA is TGCAGCGTTCCGCGGGAGCCATACAATGAGCAGTTCTTC. It yields the protein CSVPREPYNEQFF.

The chain carries TRBV4-1 and TRBJ2-7; 15 nucleotides match TRBD2. The trim removed 0 bases at V and 4 bases at J, leaving 7 bases unmatched. The CDR3 contains 18 residues. Germline V lookup: CDR1 MGHRA, CDR2 YSYEKL. The CDR3 region has the DNA TGCGCCAGCAGCCAAGATTGGACTAGCGGGAGGGCCGTGTACGAGCAGTACTTC. Its protein product is CASSQDWTSGRAVYEQYF.

The rearrangement joins TRBV4-1 to TRBJ2-2; 8 nucleotides align to TRBD2. The CDR3 totals 18 residues. From germline, CDR1 is MGHRA and CDR2 YSYEKL. With 4 bases clipped from V and 7 bases from J, the junction kept 17 bases outside the gene matches. For the CDR3, the DNA is TGCGCCAGCAGCCCCCATCCCTCAAGGAGCGGGAGAGGCGGGGAGCTGTTTTTT. It codes for CASSPHPSRSGRGGELFF.

This chain links TRBV7-9 with TRBJ1-6; 8 nucleotides line up with TRBD1. This CDR3 contains 15 residues. Per germline, CDR1 SEHNR and CDR2 FQNEAQ (reference sequence). With V trimmed by 3 bases and J by 10 bases, 8 bases remained unmatched. In DNA form, the CDR3 reads TGTGCCAGCAGCTTGGCGGCAGGGGGCAGATCACCCCTCCACTTT. Translation gives CASSLAAGGRSPLHF.

The CDR3 sequence: CSATEIDEQYF. As DNA, the CDR3 is TGCAGTGCAACGGAGATCGACGAGCAGTACTTC. The chain employs TRBV20-1 and TRBJ2-7; D unresolved. Germline V lookup: CDR1 DFQATT, CDR2 SNEGSKA (reference sequence). There are 11 residues in the CDR3. V lost 6 bases and J 5 bases, leaving 11 bases between the germline ends.

Details on this clone: Other DNA sequences in the same sample also yield this CDR3. The chain has TRBV7-9 and TRBJ1-5; 7 bases fit TRBD1. The ends lost 0 bases at V and 2 bases at J; junction bases unmatched: 1. The CDR3 is 15 amino acids. Germline CDR1 is SEHNR and CDR2 is FQNEAQ (reference sequence). The CDR3 sequence is CASSLAGGGNQPQHF. CDR3 nucleotide sequence: TGTGCCAGCAGCTTAGCAGGGGGCGGCAATCAGCCCCAGCATTTT.

This clone was picked up many times. The chain couples TRBV6-5 to TRBJ1-1; D is ambiguous. The V end was cut by 1 base, the J end by 8 bases, with 5 bases between. Germline CDR1 and CDR2: MNHEY and SVGAGI. The CDR3 runs 11 residues. DNA of the CDR3: TGTGCCAGCAGTTACTATACAGAAGCTTTCTTT. Translated: CASSYYTEAFF.

The chain links TRBV5-1 to TRBJ1-1, with D hard to call. V was pared by 0 bases and J by 0 bases, with 6 bases between. The CDR3 is 14 amino acids. CDR1 SGHRS and CDR2 YFSETQ come from the germline V gene. The CDR3 DNA reads as TGCGCCAGCAGCTTGGCTTTAATGAACACTGAAGCTTTCTTT. It codes for CASSLALMNTEAFF. The whole variable domain, remainder taken from reference TRBV5-1 and TRBJ1-1, is KAGVTQTPRYLIKTRGQQVTLSCSPISGHRSVSWYQQTPGQGLQFLFEYFSETQRNKGNFPGRFSGRQFSNSRSEMNVSTLELGDSALYLCASSLALMNTEAFFGQGTRLTVV.